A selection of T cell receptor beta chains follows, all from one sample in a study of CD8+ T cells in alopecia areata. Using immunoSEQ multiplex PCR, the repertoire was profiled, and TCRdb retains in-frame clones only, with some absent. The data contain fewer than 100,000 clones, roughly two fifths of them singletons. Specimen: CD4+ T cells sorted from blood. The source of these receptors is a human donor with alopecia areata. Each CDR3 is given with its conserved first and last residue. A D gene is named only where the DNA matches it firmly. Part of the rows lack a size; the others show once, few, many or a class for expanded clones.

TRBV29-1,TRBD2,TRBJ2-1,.,TGCAGCGTTGCCCGGACTAGTTTTGGCAATGAGCAGTTCTTC,CSVARTSFGNEQFF
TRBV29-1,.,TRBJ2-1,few,TGCAGCGGGGCCTACAATGAGCAGTTCTTC,CSGAYNEQFF
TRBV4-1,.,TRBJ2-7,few,TGCGCCAGCAGCCCTGACAGCTTTTGGTTGTACTTC,CASSPDSFWLYF
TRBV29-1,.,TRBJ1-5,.,TGCAGCGTCCGAGAGGGAGGTAGCAATCAGCCCCAGCATTTT,CSVREGGSNQPQHF
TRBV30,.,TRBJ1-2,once,TGTGCCTGGATGCAGGGAGGTCGAGGCTACACCTTC,CAWMQGGRGYTF
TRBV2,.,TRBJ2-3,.,TGTGCCAGCAGTGTGCAGCGAGTAACAGATACGCAGTATTTT,CASSVQRVTDTQYF
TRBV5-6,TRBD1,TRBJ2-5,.,TGTGCCAGCAGCGCGGACAGGGCGGAGACCCAGTACTTC,CASSADRAETQYF
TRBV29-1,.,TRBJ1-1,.,TGCAGCGTTTCCACCGGGGGGAACACTGAAGCTTTCTTT,CSVSTGGNTEAFF
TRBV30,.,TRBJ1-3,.,TGTGCCTGGGGTGGGACCGCTGGAAACACCATATATTTT,CAWGGTAGNTIYF
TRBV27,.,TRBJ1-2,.,TGTGCCAGCCGGGACTCGGAGCTGTCGGGGGGCTACACCTTC,CASRDSELSGGYTF
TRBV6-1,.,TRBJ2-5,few,TGTGCCAGCAGTGAAGCTCTGGGACAAGAGACCCAGTACTTC,CASSEALGQETQYF
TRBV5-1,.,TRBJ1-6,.,TGCGCCAGCAGCCCCGTCCCGGCCGGGGATTCACCCCTCCACTTT,CASSPVPAGDSPLHF
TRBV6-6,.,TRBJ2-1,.,TGTGCCAGCAGGTCTGGGGGCGACAATGAGCAGTTCTTC,CASRSGGDNEQFF
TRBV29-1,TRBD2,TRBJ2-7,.,TGCAGCGTCGCCCGGGGGGGGACCCCCAGCGAGCAGTACTTC,CSVARGGTPSEQYF
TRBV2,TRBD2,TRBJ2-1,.,TGTGCCAGCAGGGAAAGACTAGCGGGGCGAAGCAATGAGCAGTTCTTC,CASRERLAGRSNEQFF
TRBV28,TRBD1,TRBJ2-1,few,TGTGCCAGCAGGGGGACAGGGGGCAATGAGCAGTTCTTC,CASRGTGGNEQFF
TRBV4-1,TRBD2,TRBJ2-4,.,TGCGCCAGCAGCCAACGCGGGGGGGCCAAAAACATTCAGTACTTC,CASSQRGGAKNIQYF
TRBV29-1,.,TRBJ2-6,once,TGCAGCGTTAAAGTGACAACCGCGGCTGGGGCCAACGTCCTGACTTTC,CSVKVTTAAGANVLTF
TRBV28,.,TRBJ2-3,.,TGTGCCAGCAGTCGTGCCTTGGACCGAACCGCCACAGATACGCAGTATTTT,CASSRALDRTATDTQYF
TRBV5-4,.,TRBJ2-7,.,TGTGCCAGCAGCTTGAGAGGGAGGTACGAGCAGTACTTC,CASSLRGRYEQYF
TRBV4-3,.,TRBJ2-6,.,TGCGCCAGCAGCGCAAGTTGGAGCTCTGGGGCCAACGTCCTGACTTTC,CASSASWSSGANVLTF
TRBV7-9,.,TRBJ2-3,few,TGTGCCAGCAGCTATCACGGCGCAGATACGCAGTATTTT,CASSYHGADTQYF
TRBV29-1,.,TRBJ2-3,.,TGCAGCGTTGTCTATTCGGGCAGCACAGATACGCAGTATTTT,CSVVYSGSTDTQYF
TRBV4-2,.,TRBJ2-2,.,TGTGCCAGCAGCCAAGATCAGGGCACCGGGGAGCTGTTTTTT,CASSQDQGTGELFF
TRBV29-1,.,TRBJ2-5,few,TGCAGCGTTAGGCTAGCAGCCTCGGAGACCCAGTACTTC,CSVRLAASETQYF
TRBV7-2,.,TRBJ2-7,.,TGTGCCAGCAGCTTAGAATTCGGCCTCTACGAGCAGTACTTC,CASSLEFGLYEQYF
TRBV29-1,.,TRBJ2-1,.,TGCAGCGCTGAAATCTCCTCCTACAATGAGCAGTTCTTC,CSAEISSYNEQFF
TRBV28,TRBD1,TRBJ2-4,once,TGTGCCAGCAGTTTTTCGTCCAGGGGGAACATTCAGTACTTC,CASSFSSRGNIQYF
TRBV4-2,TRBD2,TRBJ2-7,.,TGTGCCAGCAGCCAAGAAGGAACTAGCGGGGGATCCTACGAGCAGTACTTC,CASSQEGTSGGSYEQYF
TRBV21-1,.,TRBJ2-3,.,TGTGCCAGCAGCACGGGACTAGCGGGAGGGACAGATACGCAGTATTTT,CASSTGLAGGTDTQYF
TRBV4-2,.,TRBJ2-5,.,TGTGCCAGCAGCCAAGGACAACGAGAGACCCAGTACTTC,CASSQGQRETQYF
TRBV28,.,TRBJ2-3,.,TGTGCCAGCAGCCCCCTCCACGGTACGCAGTATTTT,CASSPLHGTQYF
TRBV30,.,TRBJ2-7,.,TGTGCCTGGAGCCGGGGCGACGAGCAGTACTTC,CAWSRGDEQYF
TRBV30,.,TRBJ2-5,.,TGTGCCTGGATGGGGTACCAAGAGACCCAGTACTTC,CAWMGYQETQYF
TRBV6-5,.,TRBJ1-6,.,TGTGCCACTCCTGGGGGGCCCAGATCACCCCTCCACTTT,CATPGGPRSPLHF
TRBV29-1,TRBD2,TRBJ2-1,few,TGCAGCGTTGAAATGACTAGCTGGCCTGAGCAGTTCTTC,CSVEMTSWPEQFF
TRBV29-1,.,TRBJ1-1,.,TGCAGCGTTGAGGTAGGGTGGAACACTGAAGCTTTCTTT,CSVEVGWNTEAFF
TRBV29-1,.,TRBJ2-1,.,TGCAGCGTTGTAAACGGTGGGAATGAGCAGTTCTTC,CSVVNGGNEQFF
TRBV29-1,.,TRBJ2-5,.,TGCAGCGTTGAAGAGGGGGGACAGAAAGAGACCCAGTACTTC,CSVEEGGQKETQYF
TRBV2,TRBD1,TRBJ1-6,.,TGTGCCAGCAGTCCTAGGGGGACAGTCGGTCATTCACCCCTCCACTTT,CASSPRGTVGHSPLHF
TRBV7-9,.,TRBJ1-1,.,TGTGCCAGCAGTCAAGGGCGAGTGAACACTGAAGCTTTCTTT,CASSQGRVNTEAFF
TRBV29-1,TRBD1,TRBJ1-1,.,TGCAGCGTAAGGGGGCGAGACACTGAAGCTTTCTTT,CSVRGRDTEAFF
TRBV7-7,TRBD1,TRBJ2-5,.,TGTGCCAGCAGCCCCGGGACAGGGGGCGCGGAGACCCAGTACTTC,CASSPGTGGAETQYF
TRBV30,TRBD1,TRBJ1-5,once,TGTGCCTGGAGCGTAGCGGACAGGGGGAATAGCAATCAGCCCCAGCATTTT,CAWSVADRGNSNQPQHF
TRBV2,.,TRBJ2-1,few,TGTGCCAGCACCCAACCGACAACCTACAATGAGCAGTTCTTC,CASTQPTTYNEQFF
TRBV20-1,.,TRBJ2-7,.,TGCAGTGCTAGTTTCAACTACGAGCAGTACTTC,CSASFNYEQYF
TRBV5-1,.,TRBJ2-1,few,TGCGCCAGCAGCCTGGCGCGTCAGGGTGAGCAGTTCTTC,CASSLARQGEQFF
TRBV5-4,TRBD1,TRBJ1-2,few,TGTGCCAGCAGCCGACCGCAGGGGGACTATGGCTACACCTTC,CASSRPQGDYGYTF
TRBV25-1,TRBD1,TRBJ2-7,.,TGTGCCAGCAGTGAATTAAGAGGGGGCATCTACGAGCAGTACTTC,CASSELRGGIYEQYF
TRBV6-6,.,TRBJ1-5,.,TGTGCCAGCAGGGTTGAGGGTGGCAATCAGCCCCAGCATTTT,CASRVEGGNQPQHF
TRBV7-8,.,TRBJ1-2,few,TGTGCCAGCAGCCGCCTGGGGGTAGACTATGGCTACACCTTC,CASSRLGVDYGYTF
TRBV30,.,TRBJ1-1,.,TGTGCCTGGAGTGGGCCGGCCGTGAACACTGAAGCTTTCTTT,CAWSGPAVNTEAFF
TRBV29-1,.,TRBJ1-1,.,TGCAGCGTTTTGGTGCTTGGAGGAAATGAAGCTTTCTTT,CSVLVLGGNEAFF
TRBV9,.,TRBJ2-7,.,TGTGCCAGCAGCTTCAGACATCGGAGGGCCTACGAGCAGTACTTC,CASSFRHRRAYEQYF
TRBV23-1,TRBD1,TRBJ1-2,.,TGCGCCAGCAGTCAATCATCGCCTCCGGACAGGGCCGATGACACCTTC,CASSQSSPPDRADDTF